This T cell receptor beta chain was documented in a study of T cells in Graves' hyperthyroidism and ophthalmopathy. Many counts were recorded for this clonotype. Reasons for excluding patients were uncontrolled infection, other autoimmune disease, pregnancy or lactation. This CDR3 has 14 residues. Germline V CDR1 and CDR2: MDHEN, SYDVKM. The V end lost 9 bases, the J end lost 0 bases, and 12 bases lay between the germline ends. Authors of the study amplified TCR beta CDR3 regions from RNA transcripts. Primed by the HTBI set, a first-round RT-PCR was run on the TCR CDR3. MiXCR was run by TCRdb on the multiplex PCR reads, yielding one entry per CDR3 protein. The sample carries around 350,000 distinct CDR3 sequences, roughly an eighth recorded once.

The chain uses TRBV28 and TRBJ1-3; D perhaps matches TRBD1 (6 bases). Material: blood. The sequence was obtained from a woman aged 18 to 35 with Graves' hyperthyroidism. CDR3 sequence (DNA): TGTGCCAGTCGCGGGACACACTCTGGAAACACCATATATTTT. It specifies CASRGTHSGNTIYF.